This T cell receptor (beta chain) was documented in a study of regulatory T cells in long-lasting Graves disease. Sample time point: newly diagnosed GD, antithyroid drugs for less than 3 months. PBMCs were the source of the RNA used for TCR sequencing. Library construction for TCR beta used iRepertoire HTBI primers and Arm-PCR of CDR3 regions. TCRdb fed the multiplex PCR reads into MiXCR, producing one record per CDR3 protein. Among 530,000 or so distinct CDR3 sequences listed, less than 15% were seen once. These data were likewise used in another study, on T cells in Graves' hyperthyroidism and ophthalmopathy.

This TCR was recovered from a man aged 30 to 39 with Graves disease. Sequences were derived from peripheral blood mononuclear cells (PBMCs), sampled at new diagnosis, from a patient treated with antithyroid drugs.

CDR3 residues: CSAPPQGGGTQYF. CDR3 coding DNA: TGCAGTGCTCCCCCCCAGGGGGGGGGGACCCAGTACTTC. The chain has TRBV20-1 and TRBJ2-5; the D call may be TRBD1 or TRBD2 (7 bases each). The germline V gene encodes CDR1 DFQATT and CDR2 SNEGSKA (reference sequence). V was clipped by 5 bases and J by 7 bases, with 17 bases between them. This CDR3 region has 13 residues.